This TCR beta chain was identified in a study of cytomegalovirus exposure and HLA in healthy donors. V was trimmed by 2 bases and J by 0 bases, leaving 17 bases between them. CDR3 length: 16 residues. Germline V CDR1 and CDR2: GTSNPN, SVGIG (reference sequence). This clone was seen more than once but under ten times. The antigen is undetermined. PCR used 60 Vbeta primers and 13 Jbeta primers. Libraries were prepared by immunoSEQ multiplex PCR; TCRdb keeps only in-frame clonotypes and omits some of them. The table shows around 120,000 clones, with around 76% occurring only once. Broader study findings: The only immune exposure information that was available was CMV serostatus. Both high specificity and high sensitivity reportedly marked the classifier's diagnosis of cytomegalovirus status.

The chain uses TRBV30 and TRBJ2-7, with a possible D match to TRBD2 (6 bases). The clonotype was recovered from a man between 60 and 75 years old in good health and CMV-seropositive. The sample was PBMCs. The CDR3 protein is CAWSLPGTRYSYEQYF. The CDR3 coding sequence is TGTGCCTGGAGTCTACCAGGGACTCGCTACTCCTACGAGCAGTACTTC.